The 8 T cell receptor beta chains below all came from one sample that was sequenced in a study of OX40 agonist ivuxolimab in advanced cancers. Sequenced by immunoSEQ multiplex PCR; TCRdb stores in-frame clones only, minus some. Of roughly 66,000 clones listed, about 81% were seen once; the top ten hold about 0.4%. Sequencing used CD4+ or CD8+ T cells sorted from blood, obtained in a trial of the OX40 agonist ivuxolimab. The receptors were gathered from an adult with an advanced solid tumor such as melanoma, head and neck, liver or kidney cancer.

This chain joins TRBV2 and TRBJ2-3, with D tentatively TRBD2 (7 bases). The V end was cut by 6 bases, the J end by 1 base, with 20 bases between. This CDR3 is built from 17 residues. The germline gives CDR1 SNHLY, CDR2 FYNNEI. CDR3 in DNA: TGTGCCAGCAGACTCGGTTTAGGGGGGGCTGGCACAGATACGCAGTATTTT. This encodes CASRLGLGGAGTDTQYF.

Points on this clone: The same CDR3 is also encoded by other DNA sequences in this sample. CDR3 protein: CASSLDGRGETQYF. In nucleotides, the CDR3 is TGTGCCAGCAGCTTAGACGGGCGTGGAGAGACCCAGTACTTC. The rearrangement joins TRBV7-2 to TRBJ2-5; D not resolved. V was shortened by 1 base and J by 4 bases, with 10 bases between the two germline ends. Germline assignment: CDR1 SGHTA and CDR2 FQGNSA. This CDR3 region has 14 residues.

The chain uses TRBV29-1 and TRBJ2-7, with D tentatively TRBD2 (6 bases). CDR3 length: 13 amino acids. The V gene's germline CDR1 is SQVTM and CDR2 ANQGSEA. V dropped 3 bases and J dropped 6 bases, with 15 bases sitting between them. This chain's CDR3 is CSVEWPGTREQYF. CDR3 nucleotides: TGCAGCGTTGAGTGGCCAGGGACTCGCGAGCAGTACTTC.

The rearrangement joins TRBV19 to TRBJ1-5, with D tentatively TRBD1 (6 bases). CDR3 length: 14 amino acids. The germline V gene encodes CDR1 LNHDA and CDR2 SQIVND (reference sequence). V gave up 3 bases and J gave up 6 bases, with 12 bases separating them. The CDR3 sequence is CASSIQGGGQPQHF. The CDR3 nucleotides are TGTGCCAGTAGTATCCAAGGGGGGGGTCAGCCCCAGCATTTT.

The rearrangement uses TRBV15 and TRBJ2-3, with D tentatively TRBD2 (5 bases). Per the germline V gene, CDR1 is LNHNV and CDR2 is YYDKDF (reference sequence). The CDR3 length is 14 residues. Trimming took off 0 bases at V and 6 bases at J, with 10 bases between the two ends. The CDR3 spells CATSREGLGDTQYF. The CDR3 DNA is TGTGCCACCAGCAGAGAAGGACTGGGGGATACGCAGTATTTT. Variable domain in full (rest from reference TRBV15 and TRBJ2-3): DAMVIQNPRYQVTQFGKPVTLSCSQTLNHNVMYWYQQKSSQAPKLLFHYYDKDFNNEADTPDNFQSRRPNTSFCFLDIRSPGLGDTAMYLCATSREGLGDTQYFGPGTRLTVL.

This chain uses TRBV7-8 with TRBJ2-4, with 10 bases matching TRBD1. CDR1 is SGHVS and CDR2 is FQNEAQ in the germline V gene. The junction had 23 bases not matched to a gene; V was cut back by 5 bases and J by 1 base. The CDR3 totals 22 residues. CDR3 coding DNA: TGTGCCAGCAGCCTTCGGGACAGGGGTGCGGGCGGGGTCTCCGGGGCCAAAAACATTCAGTACTTC. It specifies CASSLRDRGAGGVSGAKNIQYF.

This sequence joins TRBV7-3 and TRBJ1-1, with no clear D. This CDR3 is 13 amino acids long. Trimming shortened V by 4 bases and J by 2 bases, and 8 bases separated the two germline ends. In germline, CDR1 is SGHTA, CDR2 FQGTGA. The CDR3 DNA reads as TGTGCCAGCAGCTCAGGTTTCAACACTGAAGCTTTCTTT. Protein product: CASSSGFNTEAFF.

The chain employs TRBV5-5 and TRBJ2-5, with D possibly being TRBD1 or TRBD2 (5 bases each). Germline CDR1 SGHKS, CDR2 YYEKEE (reference sequence). The CDR3 loop spans 17 amino acids. The V gene lost 0 bases and the J gene lost 7 bases, with 22 bases spanning the gap. This CDR3 reads CASSLAIGTGVAGTQYF. DNA for the CDR3: TGTGCCAGCAGCTTGGCAATCGGGACGGGCGTTGCGGGGACCCAGTACTTC.